This TCR beta chain was recovered during a study of blood T cell repertoires in COVID-19. Study overall: From the United States, Italy and Spain came samples of acute and convalescent COVID-19. Sources were T cells, B-cell-depleted T cells, or PBMCs; the material itself was cDNA or gDNA.

Per germline, CDR1 SGDLS and CDR2 YYNGEE. Trimming cost V 0 bases and J 7 bases; bases outside gene matches: 11. The CDR3 sequence is 17 residues long. How the authors handled the data: Nucleated cell counts were estimated from reference gene primer amplification. Libraries were prepared by immunoSEQ multiplex PCR; TCRdb keeps only in-frame clonotypes and omits some of them. The D gene and trimming were derived from the DNA, and the V and J assignments and clone size from that table. This repertoire shows roughly 29,000 clones, roughly 73% found once; its top ten account for roughly 8.5%. The specimen sequenced was peripheral blood. The TCR was taken from a woman aged 70-85 years with active or convalescent COVID-19. The chain couples TRBV9 to TRBJ2-4; 9 nucleotides align to TRBD2. CDR3 nucleotide sequence: TGTGCCAGCAGCGTAGGAACTAGCGGGTCCTCGGATAACATTCAGTACTTC. Translated: CASSVGTSGSSDNIQYF.